This T cell receptor (beta chain) derives from a study of cytomegalovirus exposure and HLA in healthy donors listed by TCRdb under 2017. Looking at the study overall: According to an earlier analysis of 587 of the donors, about 179 million T cells yielded 117 million unique TCR beta sequences and approximately 300 Gb of sequence data. An early release that covered around 590 HLA-typed donors contained about 300 gigabases of sequencing data and around 80 million unique TCR sequences. Of the approximately 370 genotyped donors, roughly 80% were placed in the genetic ancestry cluster associated with self-reported Caucasian donors. The study aimed to test whether cataloging public T cell receptors could reveal signatures of past pathogen exposure. The T cell repertoires of about 700 subjects were profiled by immunosequencing and related to cytomegalovirus serostatus. A separate validation cohort of approximately 120 different subjects was used in addition to the roughly 620-subject first cohort. To predict cytomegalovirus infection status, the study brought together high-throughput TCR immunosequencing, statistical association of individual TCRs with disease status, and machine learning. A later analysis re-examined previously published TCR beta repertoires from roughly 650 donors and added high-resolution HLA genotyping to investigate patterns of TCR occurrence. Rather than using new phenotypic data, the later analysis identified candidate immune exposures from TCR beta sequences and from how often those sequences occurred across donors. To decide whether each TCR beta V gene segment behaved as functional or pseudogenic, an earlier analysis of several hundred of the donors relied on high-throughput TCR beta sequencing. Alongside the repertoire data, information on donor age, sex, ethnicity and CMV serostatus was compiled. Genome-wide SNP genotypes for about 65% of the 666 donors were used in a later genetic analysis, which treated that subset as a discovery cohort. All discovery cohort repertoires had been generated on a single sequencing platform. HLA typing included class I and class II loci at four-digit resolution. Typing coverage differed by locus: A, B, C, DRB1 and DQB1 were typed in roughly 629-640 donors, DQA1 in around 500, DPA1 in some 570, and DPB1 in around 440. Roughly 5 DR-DQ haplotypes were handled as single units for association and clustering, since linkage in the cohort was strong. Among about 370 genotyped donors of the cohort, an average of around 220,000 unique TCR beta nucleotide sequences was sequenced per donor, of which approximately 18% were non-productive.

Preparation of the library involved the immunoSEQ multiplex PCR assay. A mixture of 60 forward primers for TCR Vbeta segments and 13 reverse primers for TCR Jbeta segments was used in the multiplex PCR. The CDR3 region of rearranged TCR beta genes was amplified from genomic DNA with a multiplex PCR assay. The Illumina HiSeq System was used to sequence the amplified TCR beta libraries as 87-base-pair reads. Under the source paper's analysis protocol: In a later analysis, 77 million or so unique TCR beta chains were counted across the approximately 620 repertoires, and roughly 10 million of these chains were shared by at least two donors. To remove PCR and sequencing errors, raw reads were error-corrected and collapsed into unique sequences using a nearest-neighbor algorithm that merged closely related sequences. Alignment of CDR3 sequences to IMGT reference sequences was used to assign V, D and J gene segments. For a sequence to be retained, a match of at least six nucleotides was required to both a V gene segment and a J gene segment. A rearrangement counted as productive if the CDR3 had no stop codons and remained in frame with V and J, and every other rearrangement counted as non-productive. CDR3 was defined by IMGT convention, running from the second conserved V-encoded cysteine to the conserved J-encoded phenylalanine. Sequences without an unambiguous match to a single V gene segment were excluded from the earlier analysis of over 500 of the donors. An earlier analysis of about 600 of the donors called V segments functional above 56.7% productive rearrangements and segregating when the between-donor standard deviation exceeded 5%. To diagnose cytomegalovirus status from the catalog of TCR beta chain sequences, a statistical classification framework was built. In a later analysis, TCR nucleotide sequences were compared against IMGT/GENE-DB human TR gene sequences so that V and J genes could be assigned. In a later analysis, CDR3 sequences and most-parsimonious VDJ recombination scenarios were assigned using the TCRdist pipeline. In a later analysis, each TCR beta chain was defined by its CDR3 amino acid sequence together with its V-gene family, and reads without a unique V-gene family were excluded. In a later analysis, around 650 highly shared, low-generation-probability nucleotide sequences were removed to address suspected cross-contamination and a sequencing artifact. In a later analysis, a clonal expansion index for each public chain was calculated from normalized within-repertoire ranks of inferred template counts. In a later analysis, generation probabilities were computed using a VDJ recombination model fitted to out-of-frame rearrangements, and the results were checked against IGoR. A later analysis scored TCR-TCR, TCR-HLA and TCR-CMV co-occurrence with hypergeometric tests, applying a repertoire-size bias correction to TCR pairs. In a later analysis, false discovery rates were estimated by permuting HLA or CMV assignments 20 times. In a later analysis, co-occurring TCRs were grouped using DBSCAN, with TCRdist sequence similarity added in when clustering inside HLA-allele-positive subsets. For co-occurrence clustering, repertoires with fewer than 30,000 or more than 120,000 public chains were excluded, along with about five repertoires with anomalous nucleotide sharing. TCRdb took this table from immuneACCESS and kept in-frame rearrangements with V and J called. Such tables lack part of the clones; where checked against another copy, unresolved V genes explain under half of the gap, and the rest is unexplained. Clone size and the V and J calls come from that table; the DNA yielded D and trimming. The sample yields 120,000 or so clones; 77% were counted once. The ten most abundant clones make up about 3.9% of the sample.

With respect to this clone: Its antigen is unknown. No base qualities exist here, and no much larger clone lies one base off it.

From the cysteine up to the phenylalanine, the CDR3 has a length of 16 residues. The sequence is cut down to CDR3 DNA, 48 bases in frame from base 1. Here is what the overall study found, with its caveats: Some IMGT-functional V segments, including TRBV6-2 and TRBV6-3, could not be told apart with the 87-base-pair reads, so those segments were excluded. Because HLA typing was missing for some donors at each locus, association tests included only the typed subset. The authors suggested that the approach could potentially be extended to other disease states and immunological phenotypes. When HLA alleles, especially DR and DQ, strongly co-occurred, attributing TCR associations to individual alleles was difficult. A later analysis found that most CMV-associated TCR beta chains appeared HLA-restricted, with HLA associations seemingly driven largely by CMV exposure. A later analysis found that HLA-associated TCR beta chains were more clonally expanded and had lower generation probabilities than equally common non-associated chains. A cluster of highly shared sequence variants was judged likely to represent a technical artifact of the sequencing pipeline. According to a later analysis, TCR association rates differed among HLA loci, with DRB1 alleles showing the most associated TCRs and HLA-C alleles showing the fewest. The study gave a list of some 150 TCR beta chains associated with cytomegalovirus. Correlated functional status among segregating V segments might reflect linkage disequilibrium, but an unknown experimental factor could not be ruled out. Most TCR sequences were seen in very few donors, while some public TCRs were found in many individuals. Presence/absence analyses assumed roughly uniform sequencing depth across donors, an assumption that may not hold. In a later genetic analysis, fewer N-insertions in productive TCRs were reported among donors in an Asian-associated ancestry cluster than the approximately 710-donor mean. In an earlier analysis of 587 of the donors, most TCR beta V segments were observed in productive rearrangements about 87% or about 30% of the time, broadly matching IMGT annotations. A later analysis reported that several top co-occurrence clusters appeared linked to parvovirus B19, influenza, CMV and Epstein-Barr virus. A further reported finding was that TCR beta sequences accurately predicted the HLA-A and HLA-B alleles for most subjects in the first cohort. Three of the identified cytomegalovirus-associated TCR beta chains were confirmed in vitro to be specific for cytomegalovirus antigens. Immune exposure information for the cohort was limited to CMV serostatus. The classifier was reported to diagnose cytomegalovirus status with high specificity and sensitivity in both the original cohort and the validation cohort. Because counts were too low, about 15 rarely observed V segments, including chromosome 9 orphons, were left out of the earlier analysis of a few hundred of the donors. The cohort was sequenced for TCR beta chains only, and without alpha or paired-chain data the features that could be detected were limited. In a later analysis, about 16,000 TCR beta sequences were associated with specific HLA alleles at a false discovery rate of 0.05. A later genetic analysis associated a missense DCLRE1C variant with V-gene and J-gene trimming of TCR beta chains, and an independent cohort replicated the association.

The cohort comprised more than 550 healthy bone marrow donors. Cohort members were all nominally healthy when sampled, although unrecorded immune exposures were likely present. CMV serostatus was recorded as positive for about 300 and negative for about half of the 666 cohort members, whereas no CMV serostatus was recorded for the donor in question. Every donor gave a peripheral blood sample, and the peripheral blood mononuclear cells from that sample were used for TCR beta sequencing. Genomic DNA extraction from the blood cell samples was performed with the Qiagen DNeasy Blood Extraction Kit. The receptor was isolated from a human donor in good health. Rearrangement joined TRBV1 to TRBJ2-1; the table's D call of TRBD2 was not tested on the DNA. TRBV1 is described as a pseudogene. The specimen was PBMCs. The CDR3 is CTSSLKREDSYNEQFF. The DNA sequence is TGCACCAGCAGCCTTAAGCGGGAGGACTCCTACAATGAGCAGTTCTTC.